This T cell receptor (beta chain) was documented in a study of T cell repertoires in cytomegalovirus infection. Across the whole study: Public TCR beta signatures provided an indication of both CMV infection and a matching HLA type.

This clonotype has just a few counts. As yet, its antigen is unknown. The CDR3 has 16 residues. J was trimmed by 2 bases and V by 5 bases; bases with no gene match: 8. Germline loops: CDR1 MDHEN, CDR2 SYDVKM. Each CDR3 protein gets one entry after TCRdb re-called the reads with MiXCR. Of 200,000 or so distinct CDR3 sequences listed, roughly 19% are singletons. Study observations and caveats: Adding up the frequency of public TCR beta families identified people who carried CMV plus the relevant HLA. The ex vivo response showed dominance by HLA-C-restricted CMV-specific TCR beta clonotypes.

The origin of this receptor is a human donor in good health (CMV status not recorded). Some clones in this sample may be carry-over from other donors' samples. Sample: PBMCs. The chain couples TRBV28 to TRBJ2-7, with 11 nucleotides matching TRBD1. The CDR3 sequence is CASSPPGQGGPYEQYF. CDR3 coding DNA: TGTGCCAGCAGTCCCCCGGGACAGGGGGGACCCTACGAGCAGTACTTC. Variable domain in full (rest from reference TRBV28 and TRBJ2-7): DVKVTQSSRYLVKRTGEKVFLECVQDMDHENMFWYRQDPGLGLRLIYFSYDVKMKEKGDIPEGYSVSREKKERFSLILESASTNQTSMYLCASSPPGQGGPYEQYFGPGTRLTVT.